These 19 T cell receptor beta chains originate from one sample sequenced in a study of immune evolution from preneoplasia to lung adenocarcinoma. Produced via immunoSEQ multiplex PCR; TCRdb's table is partial and in-frame only. Among around 5,700 clones listed, approximately 80% were seen once. Specimen: FFPE lung adenocarcinoma in situ tissue. These receptor sequences come from a donor older than 65 with lung adenocarcinoma.

This chain connects TRBV5-1 to TRBJ1-1; no clear D gene. Trimming stripped 0 bases from V and 1 base from J, with 10 bases between. The V gene's germline CDR1 is SGHRS and CDR2 YFSETQ. The CDR3 runs 15 residues. The CDR3 nucleotides are TGCGCCAGCAGCTTGGCTCGGCGAGGGAACACTGAAGCTTTCTTT. Translation gives CASSLARRGNTEAFF.

The chain has TRBV7-6 and TRBJ2-2; the match to TRBD2 covers 7 bases. V dropped 1 base and J dropped 0; count of bases not matched to a gene: 8. From germline, CDR1 is SGHVS and CDR2 FNYEAQ. The CDR3 spans 18 residues. CDR3 loop: CASSLDVGGRANTGELFF. The CDR3 bases are TGTGCCAGCAGCTTAGATGTGGGCGGGAGAGCGAACACCGGGGAGCTGTTTTTT.

This clone was seen a few times. The sample carries other DNA sequences with the same CDR3. This chain connects TRBV6-1 to TRBJ1-5; 7 bases are shared with TRBD1. CDR3 length equals 14 residues. The germline CDR1 and CDR2 sequences are MNHNS and SASEGT. Unmatched junction bases numbered 8, after V lost 5 bases and J lost 7 bases. This CDR3 reads CASSKTGLGQPQHF. CDR3 in DNA: TGTGCCAGCAGTAAGACAGGGTTAGGGCAGCCCCAGCATTTT.

V is TRBV6-5 and J is TRBJ2-7; no reliable D call. Trimming removed 6 bases from V and 5 bases from J, with 14 bases in between. CDR3 size: 13 residues. The germline gives CDR1 MNHEY, CDR2 SVGAGI. CDR3 amino acids: CASRPPGLNEQYF. The CDR3 bases are TGTGCCAGCAGGCCTCCTGGTCTGAACGAGCAGTACTTC.

The chain recombines TRBV4-1 with TRBJ2-2; D gene ambiguous. This CDR3 spans 13 amino acids. Germline V gene sequence: CDR1 MGHRA, CDR2 YSYEKL. The V end lost 0 bases, the J end lost 6 bases, and 5 bases lay between the germline ends. DNA of the CDR3: TGCGCCAGCAGCCAAGAGAATGCCGGGGAGCTGTTTTTT. It specifies CASSQENAGELFF.

J is TRBJ2-5 and V is TRBV10-1, with 12 bases identical to TRBD2. The J segment lost 2 bases and the V segment lost 6 bases, leaving 4 bases of the junction unmatched. The CDR3 contains 15 residues. Germline values: CDR1 WNHNN, CDR2 SYGVQD (reference sequence). This chain's CDR3 is CASSATSGGQETQYF. CDR3 nucleotides: TGCGCCAGCAGCGCGACTAGCGGGGGACAAGAGACCCAGTACTTC.

The rearrangement links TRBV6-5 to TRBJ1-3; no firm D call. Germline CDR1 MNHEY, CDR2 SVGAGI. This CDR3 spans 14 amino acids. V was trimmed by 7 bases and J by 0 bases, leaving 10 bases between them. The CDR3 region is CASKVGTSGNTIYF. CDR3 DNA: TGTGCCAGCAAGGTCGGCACCTCTGGAAACACCATATATTTT.

V usage is TRBV28 and J usage is TRBJ1-5, with 7 nucleotides matching TRBD1. With 6 bases clipped from V and 3 bases from J, the junction kept 11 bases outside the gene matches. The CDR3 is 16 amino acids. CDR1 and CDR2 from the germline V gene are MDHEN and SYDVKM. The CDR3 protein is CASRRDSGGNNQPQHF. In DNA, the CDR3 is TGTGCCAGCAGGAGGGACAGTGGGGGTAACAATCAGCCCCAGCATTTT.

The rearrangement joins TRBV11-2 to TRBJ2-3; 7 nucleotides match TRBD2. The CDR3 has 15 residues. V shed 3 bases, J shed 6 bases, and the junction held 9 bases outside the gene matches. CDR1 and CDR2 from the germline V gene are SGHAT and FQNNGV. The CDR3 bases are TGTGCCAGCAGCTTCGGGACTATCGCAGGGGATACGCAGTATTTT. Translation gives CASSFGTIAGDTQYF.

V and J are TRBV7-8 and TRBJ2-1, with a possible D match to TRBD2 (6 bases). Trimming stripped 7 bases from V and 7 bases from J, with 11 bases between. Germline CDR1 reads SGHVS; CDR2 reads FQNEAQ. This CDR3 spans 12 amino acids. CDR3 protein: CASKRGGNEQFF. The DNA of the CDR3 is TGTGCCAGCAAACGAGGAGGGAATGAGCAGTTCTTC. The full variable domain, in which reference TRBV7-8 and TRBJ2-1 provide the parts outside the CDR3, is GAGVSQSPRYKVAKRGQDVALRCDPISGHVSLFWYQQALGQGPEFLTYFQNEAQLDKSGLPSDRFFAERPEGSVSTLKIQRTQQEDSAVYLCASKRGGNEQFFGPGTRLTVL.

The chain employs TRBV5-1 and TRBJ2-1, with D uncertain. Per germline, CDR1 SGHRS and CDR2 YFSETQ. This CDR3 contains 16 residues. Trimming took off 4 bases at V and 0 bases at J, with 14 bases between the two ends. In DNA, the CDR3 is TGCGCCAGCAGCAACCCACGACCCAGCTCCTACAATGAGCAGTTCTTC. Translation gives CASSNPRPSSYNEQFF. Filled out from reference TRBV5-1 and TRBJ2-1, the complete variable domain reads KAGVTQTPRYLIKTRGQQVTLSCSPISGHRSVSWYQQTPGQGLQFLFEYFSETQRNKGNFPGRFSGRQFSNSRSEMNVSTLELGDSALYLCASSNPRPSSYNEQFFGPGTRLTVL.

This clone appeared a few times. This chain uses TRBV10-3 with TRBJ2-7; D is perhaps TRBD1 (6 bases). The V and J ends lost 11 bases and 0 bases respectively, with 14 bases between them. Germline V CDR1 and CDR2: ENHRY, SYGVKD. This CDR3 is 13 amino acids long. The CDR3 region has the DNA TGTGCCTTTCGGACAGAGAGCTCCTACGAGCAGTACTTC. Translating gives CAFRTESSYEQYF.

This chain connects TRBV18 to TRBJ2-1; 12 nucleotides agree with TRBD2. The J segment lost 15 bases and the V segment lost 2 bases, leaving 11 bases of the junction unmatched. CDR1 is KGHSH, CDR2 LQKENI, per germline. This CDR3 has 15 amino acids. CDR3 coding DNA: TGTGCCAGCTCACCAAGGTCTAGCGGGGGGGCCACCCCGTTCTTC. It encodes CASSPRSSGGATPFF.

V gene TRBV29-1 combines with J gene TRBJ1-3; TRBD1 aligns across 10 bases. In germline, CDR1 is SQVTM, CDR2 ANQGSEA. CDR3 length equals 14 residues. V gave up 4 bases and J gave up 4 bases; unmatched junction bases: 4. The CDR3 DNA reads as TGCAGCGTTGGGGACAGGGGAACCGGAAACACCATATATTTT. Its protein is CSVGDRGTGNTIYF. Full variable domain (remainder filled in from reference TRBV29-1 and TRBJ1-3): SAVISQKPSRDICQRGTSLTIQCQVDSQVTMMFWYRQQPGQSLTLIATANQGSEATYESGFVIDKFPISRPNLTFSTLTVSNMSPEDSSIYLCSVGDRGTGNTIYFGEGSWLTVV.

The V and J genes are TRBV7-8 and TRBJ2-7, with D possibly matching TRBD1 (7 bases). This CDR3 has 13 residues. CDR1 SGHVS and CDR2 FQNEAQ come from the germline V gene. V was cut by 5 bases and J by 4 bases, with 12 bases left in between. The CDR3 is CASSPQGGYEQYF. As DNA, the CDR3 is TGTGCCAGCAGCCCGCAGGGGGGATACGAGCAGTACTTC.

The chain joins TRBV7-3 to TRBJ1-2, with TRBD1 matching over 7 bases. The CDR3 is 14 amino acids. The germline CDR1 and CDR2 sequences are SGHTA and FQGTGA. The V gene end was trimmed by 2 bases and the J gene end by 4 bases; junction bases not matched to a gene: 4. The CDR3 sequence: CASSLDAGGYGYTF. CDR3 DNA: TGTGCCAGCAGCTTAGATGCAGGGGGCTATGGCTACACCTTC.

The gene calls are TRBV9 and TRBJ1-3, with D tentatively TRBD1 (5 bases). Germline loops: CDR1 SGDLS, CDR2 YYNGEE. The germline V and J ends were trimmed by 2 bases and 0 bases, with 9 bases remaining between them. There are 15 residues in the CDR3. CDR3 in amino acids: CASSVSGSSGNTIYF. The CDR3 DNA reads TGTGCCAGCAGCGTGTCAGGGTCCTCTGGAAACACCATATATTTT.

The V call is TRBV12-5, the J call TRBJ1-1; the D gene is possibly TRBD1 (6 bases). The CDR3 runs to 13 residues. Germline CDR1 and CDR2: LGHNT and FRNRAP. With 6 bases removed from V and 2 bases from J, the gap between germline ends came to 10 bases. The CDR3 nucleotides are TGTGCTAGTGGCAACAGGGCAAACACTGAAGCTTTCTTT. Protein sequence: CASGNRANTEAFF.

Comments on this clone: At the DNA level, this CDR3 is encoded by other sequences in the same sample as well. The V call is TRBV7-3, the J call TRBJ2-2; D not certain. The CDR3 has 14 amino acids. With 2 bases removed from V and 4 bases from J, the gap between germline ends came to 8 bases. Germline V gives CDR1 SGHTA, CDR2 FQGTGA. In DNA, the CDR3 is TGTGCCAGCAGCTTAGATGGACGCACCGGGGAGCTGTTTTTT. This translates into CASSLDGRTGELFF.